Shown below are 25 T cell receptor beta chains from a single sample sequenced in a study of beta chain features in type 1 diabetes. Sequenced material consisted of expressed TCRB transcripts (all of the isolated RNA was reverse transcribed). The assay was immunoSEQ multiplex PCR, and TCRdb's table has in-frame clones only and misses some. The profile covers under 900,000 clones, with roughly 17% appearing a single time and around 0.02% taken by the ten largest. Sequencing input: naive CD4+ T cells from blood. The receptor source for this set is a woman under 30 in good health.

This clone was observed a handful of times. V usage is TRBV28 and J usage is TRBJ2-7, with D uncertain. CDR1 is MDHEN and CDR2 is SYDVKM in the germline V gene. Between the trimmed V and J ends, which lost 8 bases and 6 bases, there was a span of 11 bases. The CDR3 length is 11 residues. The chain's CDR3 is CASASRREQYF. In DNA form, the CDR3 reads TGTGCCAGCGCATCGAGACGCGAGCAGTACTTC.

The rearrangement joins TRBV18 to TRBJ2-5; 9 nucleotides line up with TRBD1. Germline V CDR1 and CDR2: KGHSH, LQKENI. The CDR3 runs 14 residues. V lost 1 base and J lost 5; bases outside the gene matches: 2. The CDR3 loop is CASSPQGTGETQYF. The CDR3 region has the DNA TGTGCCAGCTCACCACAGGGGACAGGGGAGACCCAGTACTTC. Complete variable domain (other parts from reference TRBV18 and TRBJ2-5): NAGVMQNPRHLVRRRGQEARLRCSPMKGHSHVYWYRQLPEEGLKFMVYLQKENIIDESGMPKERFSAEFPKEGPSILRIQQVVRGDSAAYFCASSPQGTGETQYFGPGTRLLVL.

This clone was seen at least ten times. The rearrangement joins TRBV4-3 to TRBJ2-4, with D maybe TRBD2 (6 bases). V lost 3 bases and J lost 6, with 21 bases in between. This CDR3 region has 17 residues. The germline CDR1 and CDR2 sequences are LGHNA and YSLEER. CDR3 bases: TGCGCCAGCAGCCAGGCCGAGGGACGGGACTCCCCAAACATTCAGTACTTC. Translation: CASSQAEGRDSPNIQYF.

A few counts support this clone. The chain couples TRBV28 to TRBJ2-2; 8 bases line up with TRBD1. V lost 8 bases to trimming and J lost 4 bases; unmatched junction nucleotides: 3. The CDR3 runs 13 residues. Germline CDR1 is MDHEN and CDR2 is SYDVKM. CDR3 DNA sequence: TGTGCCAGCGGACAGGGCGTCACCGGGGAGCTGTTTTTT. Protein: CASGQGVTGELFF.

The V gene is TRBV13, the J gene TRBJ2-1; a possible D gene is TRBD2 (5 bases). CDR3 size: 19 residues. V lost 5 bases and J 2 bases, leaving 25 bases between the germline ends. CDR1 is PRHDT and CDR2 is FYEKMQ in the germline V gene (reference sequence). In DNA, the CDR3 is TGTGCCAGCAGCGCACCCGACTATAGTTGGGAGAGCCCCTACAATGAGCAGTTCTTC. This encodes CASSAPDYSWESPYNEQFF. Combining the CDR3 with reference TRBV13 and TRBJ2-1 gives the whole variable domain AAGVIQSPRHLIKEKRETATLKCYPIPRHDTVYWYQQGPGQDPQFLISFYEKMQSDKGSIPDRFSAQQFSDYHSELNMSSLELGDSALYFCASSAPDYSWESPYNEQFFGPGTRLTVL.

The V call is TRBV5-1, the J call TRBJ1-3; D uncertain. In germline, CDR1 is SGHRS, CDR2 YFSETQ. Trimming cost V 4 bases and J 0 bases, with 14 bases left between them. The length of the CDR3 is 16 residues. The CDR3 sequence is CASSPQTVSSGNTIYF. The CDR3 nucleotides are TGCGCCAGCAGCCCCCAAACAGTGAGCTCTGGAAACACCATATATTTT.

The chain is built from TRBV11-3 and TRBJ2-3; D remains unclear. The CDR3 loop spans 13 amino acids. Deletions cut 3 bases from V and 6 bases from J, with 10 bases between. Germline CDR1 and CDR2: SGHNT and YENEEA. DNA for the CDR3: TGTGCCAGCAGCTTGGGTATTAGCGATACGCAGTATTTT. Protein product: CASSLGISDTQYF.

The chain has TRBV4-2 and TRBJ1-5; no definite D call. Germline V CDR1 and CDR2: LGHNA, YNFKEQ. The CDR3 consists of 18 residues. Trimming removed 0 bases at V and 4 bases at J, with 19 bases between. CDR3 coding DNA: TGTGCCAGCAGCCAAGAGTTCAGTGGAAAAGGACCGAATCAGCCCCAGCATTTT. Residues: CASSQEFSGKGPNQPQHF.

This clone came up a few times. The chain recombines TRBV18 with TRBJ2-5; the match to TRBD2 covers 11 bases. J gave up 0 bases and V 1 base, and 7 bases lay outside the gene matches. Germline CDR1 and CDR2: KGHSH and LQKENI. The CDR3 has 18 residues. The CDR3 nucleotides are TGTGCCAGCTCACCACGGCTAGCGGGAGGAACGCACCAAGAGACCCAGTACTTC. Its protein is CASSPRLAGGTHQETQYF.

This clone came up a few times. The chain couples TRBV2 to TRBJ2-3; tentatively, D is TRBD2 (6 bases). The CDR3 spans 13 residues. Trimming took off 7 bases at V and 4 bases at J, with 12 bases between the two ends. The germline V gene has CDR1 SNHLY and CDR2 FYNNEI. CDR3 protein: CASTAEGPDTQYF. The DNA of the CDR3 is TGTGCCAGCACAGCGGAGGGGCCAGATACGCAGTATTTT.

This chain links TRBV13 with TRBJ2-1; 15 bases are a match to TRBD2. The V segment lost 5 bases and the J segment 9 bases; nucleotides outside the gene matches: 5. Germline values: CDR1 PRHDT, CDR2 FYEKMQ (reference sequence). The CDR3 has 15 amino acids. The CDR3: CASSPRTSGRVEQFF. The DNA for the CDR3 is TGTGCCAGCAGCCCCCGGACTAGCGGGAGGGTTGAGCAGTTCTTC.

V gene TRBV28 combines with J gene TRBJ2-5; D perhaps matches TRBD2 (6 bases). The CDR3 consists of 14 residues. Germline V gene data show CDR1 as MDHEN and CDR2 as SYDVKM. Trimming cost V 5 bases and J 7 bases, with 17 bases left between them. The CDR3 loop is CASSTPGRGGTQYF. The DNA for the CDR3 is TGTGCCAGCAGTACACCGGGCCGGGGAGGGACCCAGTACTTC.

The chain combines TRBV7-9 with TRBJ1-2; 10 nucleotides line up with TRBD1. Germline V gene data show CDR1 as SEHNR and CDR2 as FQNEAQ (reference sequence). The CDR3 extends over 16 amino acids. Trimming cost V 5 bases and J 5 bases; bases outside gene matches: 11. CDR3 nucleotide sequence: TGTGCCAGCAGCGTAGGGCATTGGACAGGGGGTTATGGCTACACCTTC. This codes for CASSVGHWTGGYGYTF. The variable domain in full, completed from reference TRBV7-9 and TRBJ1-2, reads DTGVSQNPRHKITKRGQNVTFRCDPISEHNRLYWYRQTLGQGPEFLTYFQNEAQLEKSRLLSDRFSAERPKGSFSTLEIQRTEQGDSAMYLCASSVGHWTGGYGYTFGSGTRLTVV.

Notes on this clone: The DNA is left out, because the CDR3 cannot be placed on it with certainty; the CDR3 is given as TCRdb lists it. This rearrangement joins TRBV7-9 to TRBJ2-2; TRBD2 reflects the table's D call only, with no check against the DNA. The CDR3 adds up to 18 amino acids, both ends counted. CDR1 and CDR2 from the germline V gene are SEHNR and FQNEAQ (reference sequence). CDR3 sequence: CASSLWTSGSRTPGSCFF.

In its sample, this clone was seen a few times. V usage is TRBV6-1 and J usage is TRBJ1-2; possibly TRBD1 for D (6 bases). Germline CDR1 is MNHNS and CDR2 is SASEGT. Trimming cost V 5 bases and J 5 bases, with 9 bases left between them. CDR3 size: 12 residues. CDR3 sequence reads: CASSRTGYGYTF. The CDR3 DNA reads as TGTGCCAGCAGTCGAACAGGGTATGGCTACACCTTC.

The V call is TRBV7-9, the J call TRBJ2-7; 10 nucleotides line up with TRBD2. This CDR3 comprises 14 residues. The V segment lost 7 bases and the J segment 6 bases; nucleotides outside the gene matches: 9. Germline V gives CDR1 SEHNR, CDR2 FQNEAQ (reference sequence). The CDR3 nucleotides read TGTGCCAGCACCTCCGGACTAGCGGCCTCCGAGCAGTACTTC. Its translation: CASTSGLAASEQYF.

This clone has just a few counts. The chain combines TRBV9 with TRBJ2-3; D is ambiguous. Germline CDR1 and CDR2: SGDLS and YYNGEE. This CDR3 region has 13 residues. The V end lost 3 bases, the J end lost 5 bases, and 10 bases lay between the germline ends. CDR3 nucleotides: TGTGCCAGCAGCGCCTCCGGAAGAGATACGCAGTATTTT. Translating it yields CASSASGRDTQYF. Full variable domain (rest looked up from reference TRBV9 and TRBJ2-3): DSGVTQTPKHLITATGQRVTLRCSPRSGDLSVYWYQQSLDQGLQFLIQYYNGEERAKGNILERFSAQQFPDLHSELNLSSLELGDSALYFCASSASGRDTQYFGPGTRLTVL.

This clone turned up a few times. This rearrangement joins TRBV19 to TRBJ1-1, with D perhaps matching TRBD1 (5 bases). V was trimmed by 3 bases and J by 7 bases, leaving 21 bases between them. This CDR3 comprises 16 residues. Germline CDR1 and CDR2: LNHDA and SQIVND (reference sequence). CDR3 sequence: CASSIAFSGVRVEAFF. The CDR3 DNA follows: TGTGCCAGTAGTATTGCGTTTTCGGGGGTACGGGTTGAAGCTTTCTTT.

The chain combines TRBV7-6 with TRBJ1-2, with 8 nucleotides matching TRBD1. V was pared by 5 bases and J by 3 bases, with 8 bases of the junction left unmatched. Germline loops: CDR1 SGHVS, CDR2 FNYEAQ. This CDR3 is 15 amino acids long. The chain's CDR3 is CASSRIGQGDYGYTF. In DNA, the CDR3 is TGTGCCAGCAGCCGAATTGGACAGGGAGACTATGGCTACACCTTC.

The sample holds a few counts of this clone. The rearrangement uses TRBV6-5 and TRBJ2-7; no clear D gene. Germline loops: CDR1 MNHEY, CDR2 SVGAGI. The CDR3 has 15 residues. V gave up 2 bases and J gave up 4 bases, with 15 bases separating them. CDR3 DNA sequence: TGTGCCAGCAGTTACCGACGGCTACCGAGTTACGAGCAGTACTTC. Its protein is CASSYRRLPSYEQYF.

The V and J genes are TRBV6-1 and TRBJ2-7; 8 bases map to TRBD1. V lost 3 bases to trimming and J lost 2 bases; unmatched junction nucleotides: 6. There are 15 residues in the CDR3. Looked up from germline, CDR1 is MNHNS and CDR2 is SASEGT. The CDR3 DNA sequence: TGTGCCAGCAGTGACAGGGGGCTTCCGACCTACGAGCAGTACTTC. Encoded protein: CASSDRGLPTYEQYF.

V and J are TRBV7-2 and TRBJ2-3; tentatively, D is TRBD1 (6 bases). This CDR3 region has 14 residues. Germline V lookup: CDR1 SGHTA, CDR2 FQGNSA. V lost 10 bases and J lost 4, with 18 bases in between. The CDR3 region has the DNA TGTGCCATATCACGGCTCGAGGGGGCAGATACGCAGTATTTT. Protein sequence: CAISRLEGADTQYF. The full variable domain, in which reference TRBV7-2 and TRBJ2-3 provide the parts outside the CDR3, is GAGVSQSPSNKVTEKGKDVELRCDPISGHTALYWYRQSLGQGLEFLIYFQGNSAPDKSGLPSDRFSAERTGGSVSTLTIQRTQQEDSAVYLCAISRLEGADTQYFGPGTRLTVL.

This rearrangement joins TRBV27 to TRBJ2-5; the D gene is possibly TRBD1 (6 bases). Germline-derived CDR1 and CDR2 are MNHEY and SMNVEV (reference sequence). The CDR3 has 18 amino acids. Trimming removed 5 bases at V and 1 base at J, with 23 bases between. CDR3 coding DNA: TGTGCCAGCAGTCGCCGGGCCTCTTCCAGGGGAGCCCAAGAGACCCAGTACTTC. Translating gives CASSRRASSRGAQETQYF.

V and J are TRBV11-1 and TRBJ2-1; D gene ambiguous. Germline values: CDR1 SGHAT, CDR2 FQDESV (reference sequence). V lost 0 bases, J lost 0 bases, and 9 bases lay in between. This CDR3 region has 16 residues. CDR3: CASSLAPFSSYNEQFF. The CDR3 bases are TGTGCCAGCAGCTTAGCGCCTTTTAGCTCCTACAATGAGCAGTTCTTC.

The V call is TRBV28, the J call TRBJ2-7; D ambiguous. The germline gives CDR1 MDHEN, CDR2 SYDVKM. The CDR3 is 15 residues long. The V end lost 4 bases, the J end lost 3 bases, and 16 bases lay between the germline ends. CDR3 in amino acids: CASSSRGFRNYEQYF. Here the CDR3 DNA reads TGTGCCAGCAGTTCCCGAGGCTTTAGAAACTACGAGCAGTACTTC.